Below are 5 T cell receptor beta chains sequenced from a single sample in a study of T cell responses to AZD1222 COVID-19 vaccine. The method was immunoSEQ multiplex PCR; TCRdb's version includes in-frame clones alone and lacks a portion of them. Of about 93,000 clones listed, 80% to 90% are singletons. This specimen was peripheral blood, taken on day 0 of AZD1222 vaccination. These TCRs come from an adult in good health.

This rearrangement joins TRBV9 to TRBJ2-1; 12 bases fit TRBD2. The CDR3 is 15 amino acids. Looked up from germline, CDR1 is SGDLS and CDR2 is YYNGEE. Trimming removed 3 bases from V and 8 bases from J; junction bases left unmatched: 6. CDR3 sequence: CASSETSGSTHEQFF. The CDR3 DNA is TGTGCCAGCAGCGAGACTAGCGGGAGTACCCATGAGCAGTTCTTC.

This CDR3 reads CASSSMGVGAYEQYF. The CDR3 nucleotides are TGTGCCAGCAGCTCGATGGGGGTGGGAGCCTACGAGCAGTACTTC. The chain employs TRBV11-3 and TRBJ2-7; the D gene could be TRBD1 or TRBD2 (5 bases each). From germline, CDR1 is SGHNT and CDR2 YENEEA. The V end lost 4 bases, the J end lost 2 bases, and 15 bases lay between the germline ends. CDR3 size: 15 residues.

The chain carries TRBV7-2 and TRBJ2-1; 7 bases match TRBD2. CDR3 length: 13 amino acids. Per the germline V gene, CDR1 is SGHTA and CDR2 is FQGNSA. V trimming: 4 bases; J trimming: 8 bases; junction bases outside the gene matches: 5. The CDR3 loop is CASSSPSGYEQFF. The CDR3 nucleotides are TGTGCCAGCAGCTCCCCTAGCGGCTATGAGCAGTTCTTC.

V gene TRBV30 combines with J gene TRBJ2-7; 8 bases line up with TRBD1. The CDR3 consists of 15 residues. V was pared by 2 bases and J by 3 bases, with 9 bases of the junction left unmatched. Germline lookup yields CDR1 GTSNPN and CDR2 SVGIG (reference sequence). CDR3 residues: CAWSRGRGLGYEQYF. The CDR3 DNA reads TGTGCCTGGAGTAGGGGCAGGGGGCTCGGCTACGAGCAGTACTTC.

The CDR3 coding sequence is TGTGCCAGCACACAGGGGCCCTACAATGAGCAGTTCTTC. This gives the protein CASTQGPYNEQFF. The V call is TRBV12-3 or TRBV12-4, the J call TRBJ2-1, with 7 positions matching TRBD1. CDR3 length: 13 residues. V shed 7 bases and J 2 bases; nucleotides not matched to a gene: 2.